This T cell receptor beta chain was recorded in a study of blood T cell repertoires in COVID-19. The data were produced by immunoSEQ multiplex PCR, yet TCRdb's version contains in-frame clones alone and is incomplete. Of 50,000 to 65,000 clones listed, over 75% are singletons. The germline gives CDR1 LGHDT, CDR2 YNNKEL (reference sequence). The CDR3 runs 13 residues. J gave up 6 bases and V 4 bases, and 6 bases lay outside the gene matches. The sample comprised peripheral blood. This TCR was sampled from a man aged 35 to 55 with active COVID-19. The chain joins TRBV3-1 (or the pseudogene TRBV3-2) to TRBJ2-7, with 7 bases lining up with TRBD2. The chain's CDR3 is CASSRGTNLEQYF. The CDR3 DNA sequence: TGTGCCAGCAGCCGGGGGACTAATCTCGAGCAGTACTTC.